This T cell receptor (beta chain) was documented in a study of radiotherapy plus CTLA-4 blockade in lung cancer. Overall study context: Disease control was seen in roughly 30% of patients, objective responses in around 20%. Study-wide results and caveats: Reported findings show early blood T cell clone dynamics, with interferon-beta, best predicted response. Clones derived from tumor TCRs expanded in blood after radiotherapy plus ipilimumab.

It was focal radiation plus CTLA-4 blockade with ipilimumab that patients with chemo-refractory metastatic non-small-cell lung cancer received. The table came from immunoSEQ multiplex PCR; TCRdb's copy has only in-frame clones and leaves some out. The sample records some 80,000 clones, 70% to 85% being singletons. As regards this clone: The target antigen is unknown.

Germline V lookup: CDR1 MNHEY, CDR2 SVGAGI. The CDR3 sequence is 14 residues long. V lost 2 bases and J 3 bases, leaving 5 bases between the germline ends. The gene calls are TRBV6-5 and TRBJ1-6, with no clear D. This clonotype was sampled from a human donor with non-small cell lung cancer who had stable disease on radiotherapy plus ipilimumab. Sample: peripheral blood, taken from a patient treated with radiotherapy plus ipilimumab. This chain's CDR3 is CASSYAGYNSPLHF. The DNA for the CDR3 is TGTGCCAGCAGTTACGCAGGCTATAATTCACCCCTCCACTTT.